A selection of T cell receptor beta chains follows, all from one sample in a study of blood T cell repertoires in COVID-19. The protocol was immunoSEQ multiplex PCR, while the TCRdb copy is restricted to in-frame clones and leaves out a portion. The sample contains 300,000 to 450,000 clones, roughly 80% of which appear only once. Input material: peripheral blood. Receptor source: a human donor with acute or convalescent COVID-19. The donor label of this sample is uncertain. Both conserved end residues are part of each CDR3. Fields, in order: J gene, V gene, clone size, D gene, CDR3 DNA, CDR3 protein. D genes are given only for firm matches. Clone size is shown for a subset of rows, as once, few, many or a class of expanded clone.

TRBJ2-7 | TRBV13 | NA | TRBD1 | TGTGCCAGCAGTCCAGCCGGGACAGGGGGCATTTACGAGCAGTACTTC | CASSPAGTGGIYEQYF
TRBJ2-1 | TRBV3-1/TRBV3-2 | NA | TRBD2 | TGTGCCAGCAGCCTCGTCGGGACTAGGTACAATGAGCAGTTCTTC | CASSLVGTRYNEQFF
TRBJ1-5 | TRBV6-5 | NA | NA | TGTGCCAGCAGTAATAGCAGGGTTCGCCAGCCCCAGCATTTT | CASSNSRVRQPQHF
TRBJ1-2 | TRBV5-6 | NA | TRBD1 | TGTGCCAGCAGCGTCGGGACAGGGGGCGTTGATGGCTACACCTTC | CASSVGTGGVDGYTF
TRBJ1-2 | TRBV11-1 | NA | NA | TGTGCCAGCAGCTTACAGGGGAACTATGGCTACACCTTC | CASSLQGNYGYTF
TRBJ2-2 | TRBV7-6 | NA | NA | TGTGCCAGCAGCTTAGGGGGGTCAGGGGCCGGGGAGCTGTTTTTT | CASSLGGSGAGELFF
TRBJ1-2 | TRBV10-3 | few | NA | TGTGCCATCAGTGATGCCGCAGGCCGAGGCTACACCTTC | CAISDAAGRGYTF
TRBJ1-2 | TRBV6-5 | NA | NA | TGTGCCAGCCGACCCGGGGGGGCGTTTGGCTACACCTTC | CASRPGGAFGYTF
TRBJ1-4 | TRBV9 | few | NA | TGTGCCAGCAGCTATTCCCACGCTGGCAGTAATGAAAAACTGTTTTTT | CASSYSHAGSNEKLFF
TRBJ2-3 | TRBV18 | once | TRBD2 | TGTGCCAGCTCACCACGGACGCAAGCGGGACCTAGCACAGATACGCAGTATTTT | CASSPRTQAGPSTDTQYF
TRBJ1-2 | TRBV18 | NA | TRBD1 | TGTGCCAGCTCACCACCGAAGGGGACAGAAAGTTTTTATGGCTACACCTTC | CASSPPKGTESFYGYTF
TRBJ1-5 | TRBV4-1 | NA | TRBD1 | TGCGCCAGCAGCCCGACAGGGAGCAATCAGCCCCAGCATTTT | CASSPTGSNQPQHF
TRBJ1-1 | TRBV7-9 | NA | TRBD1 | TGTGCCAGTAAACGAGGGGGCTTTTCTGAAGCTTTCTTT | CASKRGGFSEAFF
TRBJ2-2 | TRBV19 | NA | TRBD2 | TGTGCCAGTAGTCGACTAGCGGGGAACGTAAGGACCGGGGAGCTGTTTTTT | CASSRLAGNVRTGELFF
TRBJ1-1 | TRBV5-1 | NA | NA | TGCGCCAGCAGCTTATTAGGAGGTACTGAAGCTTTCTTT | CASSLLGGTEAFF
TRBJ2-3 | TRBV19 | NA | TRBD2 | TGTGCCAGTAGTATAGATGGACTAGCGGGGCAAAGTCCCACAGATACGCAGTATTTT | CASSIDGLAGQSPTDTQYF
TRBJ2-1 | TRBV5-8 | NA | NA | TGTGCCAGCAGCTTTCTTACCGGTCGCCTCTCCTACAATGAGCAGTTCTTC | CASSFLTGRLSYNEQFF
TRBJ1-5 | TRBV2 | NA | NA | TGTGCCAGCAGTTTTTCGGGGAGCCAGCCCCAGCATTTT | CASSFSGSQPQHF
TRBJ1-1 | TRBV30 | NA | NA | TGTGCCTCGGGACGACAGTGGATGAACACTGAAGCTTTCTTT | CASGRQWMNTEAFF
TRBJ2-1 | TRBV5-1 | NA | NA | TGCGCCAGCAGCTTCAGCGATGAGCAGTTCTTC | CASSFSDEQFF
TRBJ1-2 | TRBV7-8 | few | TRBD1 | TGTGCCAGCAGCTTAGCCGGTACAGGGGATGGCTACACCTTC | CASSLAGTGDGYTF
TRBJ1-2 | TRBV5-4 | NA | NA | TGTGCCAGCAGCCTCAGATCGACAGGAATCTATGGCTACACCTTC | CASSLRSTGIYGYTF
TRBJ1-1 | TRBV5-6 | once | TRBD1 | TGTGCCAGCCATCTTGGGGACAGGGCGAACACTGAAGCTTTCTTT | CASHLGDRANTEAFF
TRBJ2-3 | TRBV12-3/TRBV12-4 | NA | NA | TGTGCCAGCAGTCCAAATTACAGGTCTCAGCAGTATTTT | CASSPNYRSQQYF
TRBJ1-1 | TRBV25-1 | NA | NA | TGTGCCAGCAGTGATCCGGGAACATACACTGAAGCTTTCTTT | CASSDPGTYTEAFF
TRBJ1-6 | TRBV7-9 | few | NA | TGTGCCAGCAGCCGCCCGGCGAGGGAATCACCCCTCCACTTT | CASSRPARESPLHF
TRBJ2-5 | TRBV24-1 | NA | NA | TGTGCCACCAGTGATTCCCGTCAACAACAAGAGACCCAGTACTTC | CATSDSRQQQETQYF
TRBJ2-3 | TRBV18 | NA | NA | TGTGCCAGCTCACCACTGGGGGGTTCGGGTACGCAGTATTTT | CASSPLGGSGTQYF
TRBJ1-2 | TRBV2 | NA | NA | TGTGCCAGCAGCCGTGGGGCGACACCCTTGGACTATGGCTACACCTTC | CASSRGATPLDYGYTF
TRBJ1-1 | TRBV5-1 | few | TRBD1 | TGCGCCAGCAGCTTGGGAGGGGGCGCGGGAAACACTGAAGCTTTCTTT | CASSLGGGAGNTEAFF
TRBJ2-7 | TRBV2 | NA | TRBD2 | TGTGCCCTCTACAGGATGGCTAGCGGGACAAAAACCTACGAGCAGTACTTC | CALYRMASGTKTYEQYF
TRBJ1-1 | TRBV18 | once | TRBD1 | TGTGCCAGCTCCCCCGGGACAGGCGGGAACACTGAAGCTTTCTTT | CASSPGTGGNTEAFF
TRBJ2-1 | TRBV10-3 | NA | TRBD2 | TGTGCCATCAGTGGCCCTACCGTGAGCGGGAGGGCCGGGGCCTACAATGAGCAGTTCTTC | CAISGPTVSGRAGAYNEQFF
TRBJ2-7 | TRBV5-1 | NA | NA | TGCGCCAGCAGCTTGGTTGGACTCTCAAGCTCCTACGAGCAGTACTTC | CASSLVGLSSSYEQYF
TRBJ1-6 | TRBV28 | once | TRBD1 | TGTGCCAGCAGAAGGGACAGGGGGTATAATTCACCCCTCCACTTT | CASRRDRGYNSPLHF
TRBJ2-7 | TRBV19 | NA | TRBD2 | TGTGCCAGTAGTCCCCCCAGGACTAGCGGGGGGATCTACGAGCAGTACTTC | CASSPPRTSGGIYEQYF
TRBJ1-3 | TRBV12-3/TRBV12-4 | NA | NA | TGTGCCAGCTCTGGCCTCAAGGGAAACACCATATATTTT | CASSGLKGNTIYF
TRBJ1-4 | TRBV19 | NA | NA | TGTGCCAGTAGTTCCTTTAATGAAAAACTGTTTTTT | CASSSFNEKLFF
TRBJ1-1 | TRBV12-3/TRBV12-4 | NA | TRBD1 | TGTGCCAGCAGTTTAACAGGGGTGACTGAAGCTTTCTTT | CASSLTGVTEAFF
TRBJ2-2 | TRBV6-5 | few | NA | TGTGCCAGCAATAGGGGGAACACCGGGGAGCTGTTTTTT | CASNRGNTGELFF
TRBJ1-4 | TRBV5-1 | NA | NA | TGCGCCACCACGGTGTCAGGTCTTCAAAATGAAAAACTGTTTTTT | CATTVSGLQNEKLFF
TRBJ1-4 | TRBV9 | NA | TRBD1 | TGTGCCAGCAGCGTAGCCCAAGGGGGCAGTTTAGAAAAACTGTTTTTT | CASSVAQGGSLEKLFF